The rows below give T cell receptor beta chains drawn from one sample of a study of CXCR3-negative and CXCR3-positive naive CD8 T cells. TCRdb reworked the 5' RACE reads into one entry per CDR3 protein, no DNA. This repertoire includes just over 40,000 distinct CDR3 sequences. Sequencing was performed on naive CXCR3- CD8+ T cells from blood. The source of these receptors is a human donor in good health. Some clones in this sample may be carry-over from other donors' samples. Each CDR3 is given with its conserved first and last residue. Each record gives: clone size, J gene, V gene, CDR3 protein. Clone size, where shown, is once, few, many, or a class for clones that have expanded.

size: .; J: TRBJ2-1; V: TRBV20-1; CDR3: CSARDPSGGLSEQFF
size: .; J: TRBJ2-2; V: TRBV21-1; CDR3: CASSKVGRGLHTGELFF
size: .; J: TRBJ1-1; V: TRBV14; CDR3: CASSFYRVMNTEAFF
size: .; J: TRBJ2-3; V: TRBV27; CDR3: CASSPRTGTYSTDTQYF
size: .; J: TRBJ2-1; V: TRBV9; CDR3: CASRAKGQGADEQFF
size: .; J: TRBJ2-1; V: TRBV29-1; CDR3: CSVSGSSYNEQFF
size: .; J: TRBJ1-1; V: TRBV5-1; CDR3: CASRIGAVTEAFF
size: .; J: TRBJ2-5; V: TRBV12-3/TRBV12-4; CDR3: CASSDGQQETQYF
size: .; J: TRBJ2-7; V: TRBV29-1; CDR3: CSARDDYYEQYF
size: .; J: TRBJ2-7; V: TRBV14; CDR3: CASSPMDYEQYF
size: .; J: TRBJ1-1; V: TRBV7-9; CDR3: CASSPQGLLDTEAFF
size: .; J: TRBJ1-1; V: TRBV7-9; CDR3: CASSWTGGTEAFF
size: .; J: TRBJ2-5; V: TRBV28; CDR3: CASSNRQGGEETQYF
size: .; J: TRBJ2-1; V: TRBV29-1; CDR3: CSVSGGAYNEQFF
size: .; J: TRBJ2-7; V: TRBV27; CDR3: CASSPGASYEQYF
size: .; J: TRBJ2-2; V: TRBV12-3/TRBV12-4; CDR3: CASSLPNGELFF
size: .; J: TRBJ2-5; V: TRBV6-5; CDR3: CASSVGGQETQYF
size: .; J: TRBJ2-7; V: TRBV6-6; CDR3: CASSLTATHEQYF
size: .; J: TRBJ2-1; V: TRBV28; CDR3: CASSLRGVNDEQFF
size: .; J: TRBJ1-1; V: TRBV11-1; CDR3: CASSLADGTTEAFF
size: medium-sized; J: TRBJ2-1; V: TRBV11-3; CDR3: CASSSVGTGYNEQFF
size: .; J: TRBJ2-1; V: TRBV4-3; CDR3: CASSQVPHPQGAGNEQFF
size: .; J: TRBJ2-7; V: TRBV11-2; CDR3: CASSRGAQVYEQYF
size: medium-sized; J: TRBJ2-5; V: TRBV29-1; CDR3: CSAGVAGFQETQYF
size: .; J: TRBJ2-7; V: TRBV12-3/TRBV12-4; CDR3: CASSLDGTEAYEQYF
size: .; J: TRBJ2-7; V: TRBV29-1; CDR3: CSVGPGLAGISYEQYF
size: .; J: TRBJ1-2; V: TRBV3-1; CDR3: CASIPDGGYTF
size: .; J: TRBJ1-1; V: TRBV7-9; CDR3: CASSPLMAKITEAFF
size: .; J: TRBJ1-2; V: TRBV28; CDR3: CASSTGGDGYTF
size: .; J: TRBJ1-5; V: TRBV12-3/TRBV12-4; CDR3: CASTLSGRFNQPQHF
size: .; J: TRBJ2-7; V: TRBV5-5; CDR3: CASSHPTGVEQYF
size: .; J: TRBJ2-7; V: TRBV7-9; CDR3: CASSFRQFEQYF
size: .; J: TRBJ2-2; V: TRBV29-1; CDR3: CSVYRGNTGELFF
size: medium-sized; J: TRBJ2-1; V: TRBV7-9; CDR3: CASSVSGGQGYNEQFF
size: .; J: TRBJ2-7; V: TRBV4-3; CDR3: CASSQRGQDYEQYF
size: .; J: TRBJ2-3; V: TRBV12-3/TRBV12-4; CDR3: CASSSWGNTDTQYF
size: .; J: TRBJ1-2; V: TRBV7-9; CDR3: CASSQQGDTYGYTF
size: .; J: TRBJ2-5; V: TRBV21-1; CDR3: CASQKGPQETQYF
size: .; J: TRBJ2-1; V: TRBV19; CDR3: CASSGTSGGSYNEQFF